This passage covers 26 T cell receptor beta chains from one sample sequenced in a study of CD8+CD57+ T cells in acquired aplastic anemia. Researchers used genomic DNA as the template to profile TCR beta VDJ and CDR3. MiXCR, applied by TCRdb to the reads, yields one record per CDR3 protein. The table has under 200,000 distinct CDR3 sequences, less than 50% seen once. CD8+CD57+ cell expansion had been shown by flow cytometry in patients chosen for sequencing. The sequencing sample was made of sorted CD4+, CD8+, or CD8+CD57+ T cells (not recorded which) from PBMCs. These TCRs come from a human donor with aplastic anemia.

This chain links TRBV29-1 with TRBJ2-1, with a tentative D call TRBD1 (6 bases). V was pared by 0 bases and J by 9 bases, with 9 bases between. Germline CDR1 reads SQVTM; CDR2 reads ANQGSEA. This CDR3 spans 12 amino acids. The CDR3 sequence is CSVEEGHSEQFF. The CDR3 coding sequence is TGCAGCGTTGAAGAGGGACACTCTGAGCAGTTCTTC.

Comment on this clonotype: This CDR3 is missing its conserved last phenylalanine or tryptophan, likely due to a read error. The CDR3 protein is CATGRGFGGLYEQYL. DNA for the CDR3: TGTGCCACCGGCAGAGGTTTCGGGGGGCTTTACGAGCAGTACCTC. This sequence joins TRBV15 and TRBJ2-7; possibly TRBD2 for D (7 bases). The germline V gene encodes CDR1 LNHNV and CDR2 YYDKDF (reference sequence). CDR3 length: 15 residues.

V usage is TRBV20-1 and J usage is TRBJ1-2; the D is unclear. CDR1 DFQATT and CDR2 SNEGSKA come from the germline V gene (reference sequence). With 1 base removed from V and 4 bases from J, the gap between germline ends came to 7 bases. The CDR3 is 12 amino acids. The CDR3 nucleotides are TGCAGTGCTAGAGTATCGGGCTATGGCTACACCTTC. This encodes CSARVSGYGYTF.

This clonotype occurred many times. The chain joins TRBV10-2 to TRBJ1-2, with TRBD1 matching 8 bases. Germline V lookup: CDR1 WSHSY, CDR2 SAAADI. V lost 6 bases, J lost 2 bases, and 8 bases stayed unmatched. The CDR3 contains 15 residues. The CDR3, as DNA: TGCGCCAGCAGCACGGGACAGGCCTTCAACTATGGCTACACCTTC. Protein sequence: CASSTGQAFNYGYTF.

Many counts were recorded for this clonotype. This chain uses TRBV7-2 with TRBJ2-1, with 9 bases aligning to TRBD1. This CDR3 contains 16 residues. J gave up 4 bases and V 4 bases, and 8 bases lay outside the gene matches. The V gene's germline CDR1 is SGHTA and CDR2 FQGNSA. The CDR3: CASSSTGTGYYNEQFF. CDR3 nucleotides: TGTGCCAGCAGCTCCACCGGGACAGGGTATTACAATGAGCAGTTCTTC.

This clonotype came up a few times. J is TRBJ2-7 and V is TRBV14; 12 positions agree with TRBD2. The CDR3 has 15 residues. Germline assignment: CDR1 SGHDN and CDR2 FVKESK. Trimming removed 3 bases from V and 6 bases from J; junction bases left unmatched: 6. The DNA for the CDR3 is TGTGCCAGCAGCCAGAGGACTAGCGGGGTAGTCGAGCAGTACTTC. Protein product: CASSQRTSGVVEQYF.

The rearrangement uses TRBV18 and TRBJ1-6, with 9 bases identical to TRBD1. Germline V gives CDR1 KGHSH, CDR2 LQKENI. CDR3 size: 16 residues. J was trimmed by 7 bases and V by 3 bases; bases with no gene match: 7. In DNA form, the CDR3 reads TGTGCCAGCTCACCCCAGGGACAGGGAAACAATTCACCCCTCCACTTT. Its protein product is CASSPQGQGNNSPLHF.

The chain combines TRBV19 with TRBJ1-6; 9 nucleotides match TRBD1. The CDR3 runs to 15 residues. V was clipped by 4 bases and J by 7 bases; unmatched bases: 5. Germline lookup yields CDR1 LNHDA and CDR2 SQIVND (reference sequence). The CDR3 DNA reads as TGTGCCAGTAGTACGGACAGGGGAGTAAATTCACCCCTCCACTTT. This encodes CASSTDRGVNSPLHF. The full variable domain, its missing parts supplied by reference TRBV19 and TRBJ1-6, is DGGITQSPKYLFRKEGQNVTLSCEQNLNHDAMYWYRQDPGQGLRLIYYSQIVNDFQKGDIAEGYSVSREKKESFPLTVTSAQKNPTAFYLCASSTDRGVNSPLHFGNGTRLTVT.

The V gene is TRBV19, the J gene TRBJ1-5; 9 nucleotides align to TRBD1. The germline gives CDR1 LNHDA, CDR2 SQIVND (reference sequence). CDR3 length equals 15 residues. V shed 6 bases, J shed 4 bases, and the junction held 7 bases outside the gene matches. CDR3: CASSYRGQSNQPQHF. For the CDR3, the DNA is TGTGCCAGTAGCTACAGGGGGCAATCAAATCAGCCCCAGCATTTT.

CDR3 sequence: CSVPAGRGAPYEQYF. CDR3 in DNA: TGCAGCGTTCCGGCTGGGCGGGGGGCCCCCTACGAGCAGTACTTC. The rearrangement joins TRBV29-1 to TRBJ2-1; 8 nucleotides line up with TRBD2. Near its end, the DNA agrees better with TRBJ2-7, so the J call may be wrong. The germline gives CDR1 SQVTM, CDR2 ANQGSEA. CDR3 length: 15 residues.

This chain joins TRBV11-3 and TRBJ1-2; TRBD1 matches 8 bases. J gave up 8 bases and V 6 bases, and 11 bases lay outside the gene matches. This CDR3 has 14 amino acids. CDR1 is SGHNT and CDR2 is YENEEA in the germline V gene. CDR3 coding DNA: TGTGCCAGCAGTCCCAAGGACAGGGTATACGGCTACACCTTC. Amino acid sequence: CASSPKDRVYGYTF.

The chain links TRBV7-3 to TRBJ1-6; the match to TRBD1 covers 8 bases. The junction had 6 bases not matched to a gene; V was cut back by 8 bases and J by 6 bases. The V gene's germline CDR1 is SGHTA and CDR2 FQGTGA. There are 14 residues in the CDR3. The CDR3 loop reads CASSRGQGNSPLHF. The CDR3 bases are TGTGCCAGCTCCCGCGGACAGGGTAATTCACCCCTCCACTTT.

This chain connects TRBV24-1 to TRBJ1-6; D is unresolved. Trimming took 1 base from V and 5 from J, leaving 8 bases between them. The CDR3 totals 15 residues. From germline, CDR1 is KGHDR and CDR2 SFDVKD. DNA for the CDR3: TGTGCCACCAGTGATTTACTGGCAGATAATTCACCCCTCCACTTT. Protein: CATSDLLADNSPLHF.

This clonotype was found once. The CDR3 is CASSERGGPYNEQFF. CDR3 coding DNA: TGTGCCAGCAGTGAACGCGGGGGCCCCTACAATGAGCAGTTCTTC. The chain employs TRBV2 and TRBJ2-1, with TRBD2 as a possible D gene (7 bases). CDR1 is SNHLY and CDR2 is FYNNEI in the germline V gene. Trimming removed 2 bases at V and 2 bases at J, with 10 bases between. CDR3 length: 15 residues.

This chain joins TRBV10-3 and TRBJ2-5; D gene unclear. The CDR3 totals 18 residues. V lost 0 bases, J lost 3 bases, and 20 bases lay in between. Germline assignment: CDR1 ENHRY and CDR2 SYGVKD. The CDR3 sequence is CAISESIGLERNKETQYF. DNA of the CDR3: TGTGCCATCAGTGAGTCGATAGGGCTTGAGCGAAACAAAGAGACCCAGTACTTC.

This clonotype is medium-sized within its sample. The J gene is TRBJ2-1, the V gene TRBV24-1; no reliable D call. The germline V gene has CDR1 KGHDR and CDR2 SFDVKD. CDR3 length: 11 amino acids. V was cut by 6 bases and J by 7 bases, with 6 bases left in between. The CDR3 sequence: CATSLLNEQFF. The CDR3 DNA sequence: TGTGCCACCAGTTTGCTGAATGAGCAGTTCTTC.

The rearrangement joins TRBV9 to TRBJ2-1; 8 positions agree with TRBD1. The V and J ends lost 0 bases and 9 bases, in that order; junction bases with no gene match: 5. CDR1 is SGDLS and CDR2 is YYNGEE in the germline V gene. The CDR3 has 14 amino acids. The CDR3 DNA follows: TGTGCCAGCAGCGTAGGGCAGGGGGCGGCTGAGCAGTTCTTC. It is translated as CASSVGQGAAEQFF. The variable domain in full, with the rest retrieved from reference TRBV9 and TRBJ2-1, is DSGVTQTPKHLITATGQRVTLRCSPRSGDLSVYWYQQSLDQGLQFLIQYYNGEERAKGNILERFSAQQFPDLHSELNLSSLELGDSALYFCASSVGQGAAEQFFGPGTRLTVL.

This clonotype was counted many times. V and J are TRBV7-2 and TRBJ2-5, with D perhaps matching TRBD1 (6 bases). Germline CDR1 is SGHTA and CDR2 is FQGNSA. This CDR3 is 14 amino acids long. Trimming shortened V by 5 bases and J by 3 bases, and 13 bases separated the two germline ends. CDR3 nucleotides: TGTGCCAGCAGCCAAAGGACAGCAAAAGAGACCCAGTACTTC. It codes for CASSQRTAKETQYF.

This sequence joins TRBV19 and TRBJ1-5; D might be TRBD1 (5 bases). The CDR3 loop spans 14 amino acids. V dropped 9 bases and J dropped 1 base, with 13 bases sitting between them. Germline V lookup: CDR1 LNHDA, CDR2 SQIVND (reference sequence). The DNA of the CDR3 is TGTGCCAGCAGCAAACGGGACAGCAATCAGCCCCAGCATTTT. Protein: CASSKRDSNQPQHF.

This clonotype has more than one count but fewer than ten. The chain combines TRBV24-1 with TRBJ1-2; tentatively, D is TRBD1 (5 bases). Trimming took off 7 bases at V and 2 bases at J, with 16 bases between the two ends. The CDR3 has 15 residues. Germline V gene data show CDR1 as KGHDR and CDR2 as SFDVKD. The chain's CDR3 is CATSPTGEVNYGYTF. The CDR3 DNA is TGTGCCACCAGCCCGACGGGGGAGGTGAACTATGGCTACACCTTC.

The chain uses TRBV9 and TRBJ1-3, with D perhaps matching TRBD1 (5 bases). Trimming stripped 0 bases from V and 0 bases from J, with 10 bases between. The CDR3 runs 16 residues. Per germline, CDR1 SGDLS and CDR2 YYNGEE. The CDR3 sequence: CASSVGQGSSGNTIYF. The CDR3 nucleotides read TGTGCCAGCAGCGTAGGTCAGGGAAGCTCTGGAAACACCATATATTTT.

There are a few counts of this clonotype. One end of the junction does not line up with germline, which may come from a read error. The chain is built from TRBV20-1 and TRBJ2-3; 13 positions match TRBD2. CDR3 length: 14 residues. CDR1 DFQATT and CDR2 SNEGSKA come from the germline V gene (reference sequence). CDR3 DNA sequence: TGCAGTGCTAGAGTGACTAGCGGGGGGAATACGCGGTATTTT. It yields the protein CSARVTSGGNTRYF.

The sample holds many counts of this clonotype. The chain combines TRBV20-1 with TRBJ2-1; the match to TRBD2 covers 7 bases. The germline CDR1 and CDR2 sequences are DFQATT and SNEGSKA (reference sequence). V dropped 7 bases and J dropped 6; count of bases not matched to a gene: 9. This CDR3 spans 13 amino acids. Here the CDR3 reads CSVSGRAVNEQFF. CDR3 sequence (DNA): TGCAGTGTATCTGGGAGGGCCGTCAATGAGCAGTTCTTC.

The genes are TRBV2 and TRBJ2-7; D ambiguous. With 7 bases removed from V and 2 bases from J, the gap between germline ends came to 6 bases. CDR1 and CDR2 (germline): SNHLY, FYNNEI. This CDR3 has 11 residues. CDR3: CASTITYEQYF. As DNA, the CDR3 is TGTGCCAGCACCATAACCTACGAGCAGTACTTC.

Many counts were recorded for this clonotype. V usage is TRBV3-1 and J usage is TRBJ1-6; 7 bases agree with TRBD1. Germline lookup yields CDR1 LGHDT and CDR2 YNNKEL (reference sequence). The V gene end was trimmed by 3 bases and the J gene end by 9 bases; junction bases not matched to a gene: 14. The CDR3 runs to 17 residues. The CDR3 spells CASSQPTTGSGTSPLHF. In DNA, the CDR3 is TGTGCCAGCAGCCAGCCAACGACAGGGTCTGGGACTTCACCCCTCCACTTT.

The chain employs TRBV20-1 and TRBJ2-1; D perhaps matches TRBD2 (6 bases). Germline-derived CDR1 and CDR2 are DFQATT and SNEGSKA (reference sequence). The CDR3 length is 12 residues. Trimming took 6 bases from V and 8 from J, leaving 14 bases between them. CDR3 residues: CSAGRGGDEQFF. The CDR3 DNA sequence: TGCAGTGCCGGAAGGGGAGGCGATGAGCAGTTCTTC.